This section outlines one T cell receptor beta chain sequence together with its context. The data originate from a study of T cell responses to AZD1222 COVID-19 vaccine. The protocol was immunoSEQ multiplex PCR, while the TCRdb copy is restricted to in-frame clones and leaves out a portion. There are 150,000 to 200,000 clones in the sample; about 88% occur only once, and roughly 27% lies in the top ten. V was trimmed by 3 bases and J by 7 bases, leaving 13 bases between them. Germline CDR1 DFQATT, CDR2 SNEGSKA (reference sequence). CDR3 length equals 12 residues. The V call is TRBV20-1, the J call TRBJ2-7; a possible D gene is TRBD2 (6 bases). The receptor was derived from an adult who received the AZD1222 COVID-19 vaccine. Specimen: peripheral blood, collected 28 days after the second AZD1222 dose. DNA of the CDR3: TGCAGTGCTAGTTCGGGAGCGAGAGAGCAGTACTTC. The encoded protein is CSASSGAREQYF.